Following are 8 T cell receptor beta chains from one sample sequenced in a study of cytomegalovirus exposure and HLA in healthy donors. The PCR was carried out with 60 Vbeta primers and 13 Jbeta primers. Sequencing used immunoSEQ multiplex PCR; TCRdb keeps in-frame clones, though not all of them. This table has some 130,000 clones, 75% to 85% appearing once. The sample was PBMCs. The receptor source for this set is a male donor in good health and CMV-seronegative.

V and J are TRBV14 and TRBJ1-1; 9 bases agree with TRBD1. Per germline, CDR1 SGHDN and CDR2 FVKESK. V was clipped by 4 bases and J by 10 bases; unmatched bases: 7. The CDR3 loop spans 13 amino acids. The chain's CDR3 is CASSLGQGPRAFF. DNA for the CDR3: TGTGCCAGCAGCCTTGGACAGGGGCCGAGAGCTTTCTTT. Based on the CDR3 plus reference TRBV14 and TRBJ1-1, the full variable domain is EAGVTQFPSHSVIEKGQTVTLRCDPISGHDNLYWYRRVMGKEIKFLLHFVKESKQDESGMPNNRFLAERTGGTYSTLKVQPAELEDSGVYFCASSLGQGPRAFFGQGTRLTVV.

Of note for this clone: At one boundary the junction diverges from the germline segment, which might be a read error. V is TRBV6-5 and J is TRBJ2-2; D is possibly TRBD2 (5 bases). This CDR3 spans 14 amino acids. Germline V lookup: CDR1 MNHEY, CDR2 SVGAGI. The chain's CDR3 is CASRLSPNTGKLFF. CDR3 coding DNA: TGTGCCAGCAGGCTGTCACCCAACACCGGGAAGCTGTTTTTT.

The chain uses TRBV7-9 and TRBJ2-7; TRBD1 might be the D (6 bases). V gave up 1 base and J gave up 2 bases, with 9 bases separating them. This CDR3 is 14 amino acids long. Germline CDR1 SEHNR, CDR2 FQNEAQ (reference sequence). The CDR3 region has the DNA TGTGCCAGCAGCTTAGGGGACAAACCCTACGAGCAGTACTTC. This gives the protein CASSLGDKPYEQYF. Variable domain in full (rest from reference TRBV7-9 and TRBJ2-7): DTGVSQNPRHKITKRGQNVTFRCDPISEHNRLYWYRQTLGQGPEFLTYFQNEAQLEKSRLLSDRFSAERPKGSFSTLEIQRTEQGDSAMYLCASSLGDKPYEQYFGPGTRLTVT.

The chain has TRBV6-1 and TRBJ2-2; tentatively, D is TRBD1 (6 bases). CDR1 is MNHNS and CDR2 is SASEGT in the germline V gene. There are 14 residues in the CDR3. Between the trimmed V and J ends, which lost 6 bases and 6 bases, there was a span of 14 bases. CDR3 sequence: CASRLTGAAGELFF. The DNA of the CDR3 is TGTGCCAGCAGGCTGACAGGAGCGGCCGGGGAGCTGTTTTTT.

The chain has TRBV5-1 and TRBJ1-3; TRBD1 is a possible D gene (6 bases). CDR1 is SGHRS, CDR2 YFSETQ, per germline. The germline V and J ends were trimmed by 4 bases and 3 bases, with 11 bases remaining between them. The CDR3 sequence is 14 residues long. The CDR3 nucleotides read TGCGCCAGCAGCCTCACAGGGAATGGAAACACCATATATTTT. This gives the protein CASSLTGNGNTIYF.

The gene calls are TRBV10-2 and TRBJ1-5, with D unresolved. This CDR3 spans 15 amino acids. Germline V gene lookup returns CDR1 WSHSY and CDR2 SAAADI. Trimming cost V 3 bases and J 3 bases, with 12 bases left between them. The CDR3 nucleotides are TGCGCCAGCAGTGAATCCGGGAATCCCAATCAGCCCCAGCATTTT. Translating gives CASSESGNPNQPQHF.

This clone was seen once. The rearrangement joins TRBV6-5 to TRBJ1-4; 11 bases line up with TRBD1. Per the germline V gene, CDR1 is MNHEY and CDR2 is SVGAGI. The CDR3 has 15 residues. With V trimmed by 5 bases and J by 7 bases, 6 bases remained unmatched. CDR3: CASSGTGGLSEKLFF. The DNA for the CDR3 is TGTGCCAGCAGTGGGACAGGGGGTTTGAGTGAAAAACTGTTTTTT.

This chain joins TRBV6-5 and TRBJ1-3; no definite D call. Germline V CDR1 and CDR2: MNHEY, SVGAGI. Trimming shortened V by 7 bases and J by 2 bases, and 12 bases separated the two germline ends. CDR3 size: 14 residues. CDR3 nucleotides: TGTGCCAGCACCCCGTTTAGAGCTGGAAACACCATATATTTT. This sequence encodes CASTPFRAGNTIYF.